Included here is one T cell receptor beta chain sequence, with context. This table comes from immunoSEQ multiplex PCR, and its TCRdb copy is limited to in-frame clones, with some not included. The table has some 250,000 clones, roughly 89% seen once. The data stem from a study of blood T cell repertoires in COVID-19. About the study: Samples came from the United States, Italy and Spain, spanning acute and convalescent COVID-19.

Participants were aged 18 to 89 years from 20 to 30 US areas. Recovered participants had two consecutive negative NP/OP PCR tests, healthcare professional clearance, or symptom resolution. CDR1 LGHDT and CDR2 YNNKEL come from the germline V gene (reference sequence). This CDR3 contains 13 residues. V was trimmed by 5 bases and J by 8 bases, leaving 10 bases between them. The material sequenced was PBMCs or T cells enriched from blood (not recorded which). The chain combines TRBV3-1 (or the pseudogene TRBV3-2) with TRBJ1-6; D unclear. The clonotype originates from a man between 35 and 55 years old who had recovered from COVID-19. This chain's CDR3 is CASSTRSDSPLHF. Here the CDR3 DNA reads TGTGCCAGCAGCACCCGATCGGATTCACCCCTCCACTTT.